The TCR beta chain described here comes from a study of regulatory T cells in long-lasting Graves disease. The table lists this clonotype with a few counts. One junction end disagrees with the germline gene, perhaps due to a read error. As to time point: newly diagnosed GD, antithyroid drugs for less than 3 months. PBMC-extracted RNA yielded the TCR library. HTBI primers from iRepertoire and Arm-PCR of CDR3 regions yielded the TCR beta libraries. In TCRdb, the multiplex PCR reads were re-called with MiXCR into one record per CDR3 protein. This sample has fewer than 650,000 distinct CDR3 sequences, with around 16% found just once. CDR1 is LGHDT, CDR2 YNNKEL, per germline (reference sequence). The CDR3 spans 11 residues. The data also belong to a second study, concerning T cells in Graves' hyperthyroidism and ophthalmopathy. This second report adds: Recently diagnosed hyperthyroidism of less than 2 months' duration affected patients aged 18 to 65. Peripheral blood also featured most of the thyroid clonotypes expanded above 0.001.

The gene calls are TRBV3-1 and TRBJ2-1; D is ambiguous. This receptor was obtained from a man younger than 35 with Graves disease. The material sequenced was peripheral blood mononuclear cells (PBMCs), taken at new diagnosis, from a patient treated with antithyroid drugs. CDR3 nucleotides: TGTGCCAGCAGCCAGTTGAATGAGCGGTTCTTC. The encoded protein is CASSQLNERFF.